This T cell receptor beta chain was identified in a study of regulatory T cells. Broader study findings: Regulatory T-cell repertoire restriction differed between patients, peaking in the two most autoimmune. Compared with controls, patient regulatory T-cell samples yielded roughly tenfold fewer unique productive reads. Regulatory T cells showed the strongest V-J pair restriction and V/J gene skewing among patient repertoires. In CD3G deficiency, regulatory T cells had lower Shannon diversity than autologous conventional CD4+ and control regulatory cells.

The PCR used 52 TRBV and 13 TRBJ primers. Data came from immunoSEQ multiplex PCR; TCRdb stores just in-frame clones and leaves some out. The top ten clones hold roughly 3% of a sample with thousands of clones, around 93% of them seen once. With V trimmed by 9 bases and J by 6 bases, 4 bases remained unmatched. This CDR3 contains 12 residues. The germline gives CDR1 ENHRY, CDR2 SYGVKD. Patients aged 2 to 39 years had fewer naive T cells. Points on this clone: Its antigen is not identified.

J is TRBJ2-2 and V is TRBV10-3, with TRBD1 matching 7 bases. Input material: CD4+ Tregs sorted from blood. This TCR was recovered from a child aged 5 to 17 with CD3G deficiency. CDR3 DNA sequence: TGTGCCATTGGAACAGGGGCCGGGGAGCTGTTTTTT. It is translated as CAIGTGAGELFF.